A selection of T cell receptor beta chains follows, all from one sample in a study of blood T cell repertoires in COVID-19. Profiling relied on immunoSEQ multiplex PCR, and the TCRdb table lists in-frame clones only, not all of them. In the table there are 20,000 or so clones, roughly 89% of which are singletons. The specimen sequenced was peripheral blood. The receptor set was obtained from a human donor in a cohort sampled during active COVID-19. Each CDR3 is given with its conserved first and last residue. The D gene is left open where the match is weak. The listing skips clone size in some rows; elsewhere it reads once, few, many or a size class.

D	size	J	V	DNA	CDR3
NA	few	TRBJ2-3	TRBV4-2	TGTGCCAGCAGCCAAGACGCAAAACCCTACACAGATACGCAGTATTTT	CASSQDAKPYTDTQYF
TRBD1	NA	TRBJ1-3	TRBV13	TGTGCCAGCAGCGTCGGGGCAGGGGGCACGGACACCATATATTTT	CASSVGAGGTDTIYF
NA	NA	TRBJ1-6	TRBV5-4	TGTGCCAGCAGCTCCAGGGAAACTTCACCCCTCCACTTT	CASSSRETSPLHF
TRBD1	NA	TRBJ2-1	TRBV3-1/TRBV3-2	TGTGCCAGCAGCCCCGACAGGGGGCGCGATAATGAGCAGTTCTTC	CASSPDRGRDNEQFF
TRBD1	NA	TRBJ2-7	TRBV7-8	TGTGCCAGCAGCTTATTGGGACAGAGGACCTACGAGCAGTACTTC	CASSLLGQRTYEQYF
NA	NA	TRBJ2-5	TRBV7-9	TGTGCCAGCAGCTTAGGGCAGGACAATCAAGAGACCCAGTACTTC	CASSLGQDNQETQYF
TRBD2	NA	TRBJ2-7	TRBV29-1	TGCAGCGCGGGGACTAGCGGCTTGAACTACGAGCAGTACTTC	CSAGTSGLNYEQYF
NA	few	TRBJ2-2	TRBV7-6	TGTGCCAGCAGCTTAAGCCCGCCTGACACCGTCGGGGAGCTGTTTTTT	CASSLSPPDTVGELFF
NA	NA	TRBJ1-2	TRBV7-2	TGTGCCAGCAGCATGCAGGTCTTTAACTCCTATGGCTACACCTTC	CASSMQVFNSYGYTF
TRBD1	NA	TRBJ1-2	TRBV9	TGTGCCAGCAGCGTCCGAGACAGGGCTAACTATGGCTACACCTTC	CASSVRDRANYGYTF
TRBD1	NA	TRBJ2-3	TRBV5-1	TGCGCCAGCAGCTTGGGGGGTACCGGGACAGGGACAGATACGCAGTATTTT	CASSLGGTGTGTDTQYF
TRBD2	NA	TRBJ2-1	TRBV3-1/TRBV3-2	TGTGCCAGCAGCCAGTCTACCCTAGCGGGGGGGCCGGGAAATGAGCAGTTCTTC	CASSQSTLAGGPGNEQFF
TRBD2	NA	TRBJ2-1	TRBV5-8	TGTGCCAGCAGCTTGGGACTAGCGGTAACCTACAATGAGCAGTTCTTC	CASSLGLAVTYNEQFF
NA	NA	TRBJ2-1	TRBV7-9	TGTGCCAGCAGCAGCTTCTCCTACAATGAGCAGTTCTTC	CASSSFSYNEQFF
NA	NA	TRBJ2-1	TRBV29-1	TGCAGCGTTGAAAATGTGGGACACATCTACAATGAGCAGTTCTTC	CSVENVGHIYNEQFF
NA	NA	TRBJ1-1	TRBV5-5	TGTGCCAGCAGCTTGTTGACAGAGAACTCTGAAGCTTTCTTT	CASSLLTENSEAFF
TRBD2	NA	TRBJ2-1	TRBV25-1	TGTGCCAGCAGTGGCTTGTGGACTAGCGGGAGGGCCGCGCAGTTCTTC	CASSGLWTSGRAAQFF
TRBD1	NA	TRBJ1-2	TRBV4-1	TGCGCCAGCAGCCGAACCATCACTACAGGGGGCAGTAGCTATGGCTACACCTTC	CASSRTITTGGSSYGYTF
TRBD1	NA	TRBJ1-5	TRBV30	TGTGCCTGGAGTGAGGGGGCGCTTAGTCAGCCCCAGCATTTT	CAWSEGALSQPQHF
TRBD1	NA	TRBJ1-4	TRBV28	TGTGCCAGCCGAGGGGGCGCGGATGAAAAACTGTTTTTT	CASRGGADEKLFF
TRBD1	NA	TRBJ1-2	TRBV30	TGTGCCGGGGGAAGACAGGGCGGGGACTATGGCTACACCTTC	CAGGRQGGDYGYTF
NA	NA	TRBJ2-6	TRBV21-1	TGTGCCAGCAGCAAAGGTTACTCTGGGGCCAACGTCCTGACTTTC	CASSKGYSGANVLTF
TRBD2	NA	TRBJ2-3	TRBV20-1	TGCAGTGCTAGTCAGGGAGGGGTCACAGATACGCAGTATTTT	CSASQGGVTDTQYF
TRBD2	NA	TRBJ2-1	TRBV6-6	TGTGCCAGCAGTTACTTTACCGGGGGGGCCGGTGAGCAGTTCTTC	CASSYFTGGAGEQFF
NA	NA	TRBJ2-1	TRBV19	TGTGCCAGTAGTAAACAGGTACAGCAGTTCTTC	CASSKQVQQFF
TRBD1	NA	TRBJ2-7	TRBV5-6	TGTGCCAGCAGCTTCCAGGGGGCGCGCTACGAGCAGTACTTC	CASSFQGARYEQYF
NA	NA	TRBJ2-2	TRBV24-1	TGTGCCACCAGTGATTCCCTCGCCGGGGAGCTGTTTTTT	CATSDSLAGELFF
NA	NA	TRBJ1-1	TRBV10-1	TGCGCCAGCAGGACATCGGCTAACACTGAAGCTTTCTTT	CASRTSANTEAFF
NA	NA	TRBJ2-1	TRBV9	TGTGCCAGCAGCGTCTCGCGGGGAGAGTACAATGAGCAGTTCTTC	CASSVSRGEYNEQFF
TRBD1	NA	TRBJ1-1	TRBV5-5	TGTGCCAGCAGCTTTGGGACAGGGGGCGTGAGCACTGAAGCTTTCTTT	CASSFGTGGVSTEAFF
TRBD1	NA	TRBJ1-6	TRBV6-2/TRBV6-3	TGTGCCAGCAGTTACCCACAGGGGAATTCACCCCTCCACTTT	CASSYPQGNSPLHF
NA	once	TRBJ2-2	TRBV4-2	TGTGCCAGCAGCCAAGCGGGGGCCGGGGAGCTGTTTTTT	CASSQAGAGELFF
NA	NA	TRBJ2-7	TRBV7-2	TGTGCCAGCAGCTCCACCAGCCTCCGGCACTCCGGGGAGCAGTACTTC	CASSSTSLRHSGEQYF
TRBD2	NA	TRBJ2-1	TRBV19	TGTGCCAGTAGTGACGAACTAGCGGGACTGTACAATGAGCAGTTCTTC	CASSDELAGLYNEQFF
TRBD1	few	TRBJ1-5	TRBV18	TGTGCCAGCTCACCAGGGACAGGGGGTTTTCAGCCCCAGCATTTT	CASSPGTGGFQPQHF
TRBD2	NA	TRBJ2-3	TRBV5-4	TGTGCCAGCAGCTTGAAAAGCGGGGGAAGCACAGATACGCAGTATTTT	CASSLKSGGSTDTQYF
TRBD1	NA	TRBJ2-5	TRBV24-1	TGTGCCACCAGTGATTTGGACACAGGGGGGGAGACCCAGTACTTC	CATSDLDTGGETQYF
TRBD1	NA	TRBJ2-5	TRBV7-9	TGTGCCAGCAGCAAGGACAGGGGACAAGAGACCCAGTACTTC	CASSKDRGQETQYF
TRBD1	NA	TRBJ2-5	TRBV10-3	TGTGCCATCAGTGACCGGGACAGGGGGCGCAGAGAGACCCAGTACTTC	CAISDRDRGRRETQYF
NA	NA	TRBJ1-2	TRBV12-3/TRBV12-4	TGTGCCAGCAGTTTAGGACTTTACTATGGCTACACCTTC	CASSLGLYYGYTF
TRBD1	NA	TRBJ1-2	TRBV20-1	TGCAGTGCTAGTACAGGGGGCGCCGGGTTCTATGGCTACACCTTC	CSASTGGAGFYGYTF
TRBD1	NA	TRBJ1-3	TRBV3-1/TRBV3-2	TGTGCCAGCAGCCAGGGCCCAGTACAGGGGACTGGAAACACCATATATTTT	CASSQGPVQGTGNTIYF
TRBD1	NA	TRBJ2-1	TRBV6-4	TGTGCCAGCAGTTTACAGGGGGCGGTAGGCAATGAGCAGTTCTTC	CASSLQGAVGNEQFF
TRBD2	NA	TRBJ2-1	TRBV7-2	TGTGCCAGCAGCCCCCTCAGCGGGAGGGGAATTGAGCAGTTCTTC	CASSPLSGRGIEQFF
NA	NA	TRBJ1-2	TRBV11-2	TGTGCCAGCAGCCGACTTGGACAGAACTATGGCTACACCTTC	CASSRLGQNYGYTF
NA	once	TRBJ2-5	TRBV18	TGTGCCAGCTCACCACAGATGGAGGGCGGCGGCTTTGGAGAGACCCAGTACTTC	CASSPQMEGGGFGETQYF
NA	NA	TRBJ2-3	TRBV19	TGTGCCAGTAGTGCCTCCCTGACAGGTAGCACAGATACGCAGTATTTT	CASSASLTGSTDTQYF
NA	NA	TRBJ1-1	TRBV11-3	TGTGCCAGCAGCCTGACAGGTGGTAACACTGAAGCTTTCTTT	CASSLTGGNTEAFF
NA	NA	TRBJ1-2	TRBV12-3/TRBV12-4	TGTGCCAGCAGTTTAGGGGGCGCTTATGGCTACACCTTC	CASSLGGAYGYTF
TRBD2	NA	TRBJ2-6	TRBV5-1	TGCGCCAGCAGCTTGACGGGGGGAAGCTCTGGGGCCAACGTCCTGACTTTC	CASSLTGGSSGANVLTF
NA	NA	TRBJ1-5	TRBV19	TGTGCCAGTAGTATAGACGGGACACTCTATAGCAATCAGCCCCAGCATTTT	CASSIDGTLYSNQPQHF
NA	NA	TRBJ2-7	TRBV4-1	TGCGCCAGCAGCAAAGATCGAGGAGGCTACGAGCAGTACTTC	CASSKDRGGYEQYF
TRBD1	NA	TRBJ1-1	TRBV19	TGTGCCAGTAGTATGGTCGGACAGGGTAGGGGTGAAGCTTTCTTT	CASSMVGQGRGEAFF
NA	NA	TRBJ2-7	TRBV7-9	TGTGCCAGCAGCTTATCAGAGGACTACGAGCAGTACTTC	CASSLSEDYEQYF
TRBD2	NA	TRBJ2-7	TRBV7-2	TGTGCCAGCAGCTTACAAGGCGGGAGAGGAGCCGAGCAGTACTTC	CASSLQGGRGAEQYF
NA	NA	TRBJ1-5	TRBV11-2	TGTGCCAGCAGCTTAGAGGGCTATAGCAATCAGCCCCAGCATTTT	CASSLEGYSNQPQHF
TRBD2	NA	TRBJ2-7	TRBV7-2	TGTGCCAGCAGCTTACGGACTAGCGGGAGCTACGAGCAGTACTTC	CASSLRTSGSYEQYF
TRBD2	NA	TRBJ2-1	TRBV27	TGTGCCAGCAGGTCGGGGGTAGCGGGAGTCAATGAGCAGTTCTTC	CASRSGVAGVNEQFF
TRBD1	NA	TRBJ2-5	TRBV6-6	TGTGCCAGCAGTCGACATAATCAGGGGGCCAGGGAGACCCAGTACTTC	CASSRHNQGARETQYF